The text below deals with one T cell receptor beta chain. This sample is drawn from a study of blood T cell repertoires in COVID-19. The overall study: Samples of COVID-19 (acute and convalescent) were obtained from the United States, Italy and Spain. PBMCs, B-cell-depleted T cells, or T cells provided the cDNA or gDNA that made up the material.

Per the study methods: Amplification with reference gene primers provided the estimates of nucleated cell counts. Data came from immunoSEQ multiplex PCR; TCRdb stores just in-frame clones and leaves some out. D and trimming were read from the DNA, whereas the V and J calls and clone size are those reported in that table. The profile covers tens of thousands of clones, with 85% to 90% appearing a single time and 35% to 45% taken by the ten largest. This CDR3 spans 14 amino acids. Germline CDR1 reads MNHEY; CDR2 reads SMNVEV (reference sequence). Trimming left V 5 bases short and J 3 bases short, with 13 bases between.

The clonotype was recovered from a man between 60 and 70 years old with active or convalescent COVID-19. The sample comprised peripheral blood. This chain uses TRBV27 with TRBJ1-1, with a possible D match to TRBD1 (6 bases). CDR3 loop: CASSAVGGDTEAFF. For the CDR3, the DNA is TGTGCCAGCAGTGCTGTTGGGGGCGACACTGAAGCTTTCTTT.